This entry features one T cell receptor beta chain sequence. Its antigen has not been determined. Per-nucleotide qualities are absent, and no much larger clonotype sits a single base away. The data originate from a study of blood T cell repertoires in COVID-19 (TCRdb year 2020). About the study as a whole: Collaborator samples came from the United States, Italy and Spain and covered acute and convalescent phases of COVID-19. The prospective study material was composed of cDNA or gDNA derived from T cells, B-cell-depleted T cells, or PBMCs. Subjects who had been exposed to COVID-19, were actively infected with it, or had recovered from it provided the deeply sampled blood TCRbeta repertoires that made up the dataset. The repertoires were made available in a free public database intended to serve as a resource for research on the immune response to SARS-CoV-2. Samples were obtained from the ongoing ImmuneRACE study (first 160 participants) and from about 1,300 subjects provided by 6 global collaborators. Sample metadata almost always included a de-identified subject ID, COVID-19 status, age in years and sex. Where available, HLA class I and class II types were taken from metadata supplied by the sample provider and were not determined by assay-based typing.

Overall study results and their limits: Clinical and demographic metadata were provided uncurated, with the amount varying by source and participant.

TCRbeta CDR3 regions were amplified from genomic DNA by means of the immunoSEQ Assay, a bias-controlled multiplex PCR. The paper's data handling went like this. The number of nucleated cells in each sample was estimated by amplification of reference gene primers within the assay. To quantify the absolute abundance of each unique TCRbeta CDR3 rearrangement, sequence reads were collapsed and filtered. For each sample, productive Simpson clonality was calculated by taking the square root of Simpson's diversity index across productive rearrangements. The clones in this table, taken by TCRdb from immuneACCESS, are in-frame only. Not every clone is retained; where verified, under half of the shortfall comes from an unresolved V gene, and the cause of the rest is unknown. V, J and clone size reflect that table, while D and trimming were determined from the DNA. The sample has 340,000 or so clones on record, about nine tenths of them singletons. Clones ranked in the top ten supply 1% of the sample.

Each collaborating institution followed its own protocols to collect whole blood in K2EDTA tubes. For TCRbeta analysis, collaborators shipped samples as frozen whole blood, isolated PBMCs, or DNA extracted from either of those sample types. This clonotype originated in a middle-aged man with active or convalescent COVID-19. The specimen sequenced was peripheral blood.

For the CDR3, the sequence is CASSDLGLGTQYF. The nucleotide sequence is given as TGTGCCAGCAGTGATTTGGGGCTAGGGACCCAGTACTTC. The chain is assembled from TRBV2 and TRBJ2-5, with TRBD1 as a weak D call on 5 bases. Taken from the germline V gene, the CDR1 and CDR2 loops are SNHLY and FYNNEI. The CDR3 goes from the cysteine to the phenylalanine over 13 residues. Only the CDR3 part of the read is kept: 39 bases, read in frame from the first base. V and J are truncated by 3 bases and 7 bases respectively, leaving an intervening sequence of 12 bases.